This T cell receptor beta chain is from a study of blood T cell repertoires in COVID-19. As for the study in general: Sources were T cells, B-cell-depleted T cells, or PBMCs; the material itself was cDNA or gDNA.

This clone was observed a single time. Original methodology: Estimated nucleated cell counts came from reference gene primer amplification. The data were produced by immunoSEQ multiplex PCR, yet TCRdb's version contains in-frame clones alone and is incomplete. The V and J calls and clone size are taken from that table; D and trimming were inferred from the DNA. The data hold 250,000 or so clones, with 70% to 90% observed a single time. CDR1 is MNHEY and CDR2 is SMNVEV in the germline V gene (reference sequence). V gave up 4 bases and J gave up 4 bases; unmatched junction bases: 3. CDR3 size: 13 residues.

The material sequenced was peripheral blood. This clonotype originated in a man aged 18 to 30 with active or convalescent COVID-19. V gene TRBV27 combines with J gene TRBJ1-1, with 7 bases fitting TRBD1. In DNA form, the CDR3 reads TGTGCCAGCAGTTCAGGGGGACCCACTGAAGCTTTCTTT. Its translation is CASSSGGPTEAFF.